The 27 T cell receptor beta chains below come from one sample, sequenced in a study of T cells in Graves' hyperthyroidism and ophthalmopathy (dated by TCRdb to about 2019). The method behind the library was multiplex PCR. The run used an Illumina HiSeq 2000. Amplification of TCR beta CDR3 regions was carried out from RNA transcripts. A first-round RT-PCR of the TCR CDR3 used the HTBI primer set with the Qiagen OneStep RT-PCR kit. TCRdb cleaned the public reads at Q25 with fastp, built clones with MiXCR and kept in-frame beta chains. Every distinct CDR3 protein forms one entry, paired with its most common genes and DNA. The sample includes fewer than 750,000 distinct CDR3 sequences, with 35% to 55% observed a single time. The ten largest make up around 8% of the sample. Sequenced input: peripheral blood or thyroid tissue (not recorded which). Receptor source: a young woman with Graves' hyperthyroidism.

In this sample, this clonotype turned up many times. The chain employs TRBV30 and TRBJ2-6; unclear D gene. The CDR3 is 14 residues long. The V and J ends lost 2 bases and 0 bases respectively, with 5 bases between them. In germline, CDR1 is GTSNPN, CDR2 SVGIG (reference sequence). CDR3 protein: CAWSLGSGANVLTF. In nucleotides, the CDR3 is TGTGCCTGGAGTCTAGGCTCTGGGGCCAACGTCCTGACTTTC.

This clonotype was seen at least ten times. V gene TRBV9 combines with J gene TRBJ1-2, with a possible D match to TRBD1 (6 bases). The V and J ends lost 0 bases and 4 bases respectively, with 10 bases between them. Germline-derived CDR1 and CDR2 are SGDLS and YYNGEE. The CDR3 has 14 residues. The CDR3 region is CASSVAGGLYGYTF. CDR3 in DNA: TGTGCCAGCAGCGTAGCTGGGGGGCTCTATGGCTACACCTTC. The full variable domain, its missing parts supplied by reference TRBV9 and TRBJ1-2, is DSGVTQTPKHLITATGQRVTLRCSPRSGDLSVYWYQQSLDQGLQFLIQYYNGEERAKGNILERFSAQQFPDLHSELNLSSLELGDSALYFCASSVAGGLYGYTFGSGTRLTVV.

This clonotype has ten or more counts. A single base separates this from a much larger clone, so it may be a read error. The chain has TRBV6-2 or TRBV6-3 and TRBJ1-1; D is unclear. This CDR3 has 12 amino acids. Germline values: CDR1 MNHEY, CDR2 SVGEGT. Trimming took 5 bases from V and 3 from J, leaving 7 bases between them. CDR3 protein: CASSDQYTEAFF. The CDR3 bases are TGTGCCAGCAGTGATCAGTACACTGAAGCTTTCTTT.

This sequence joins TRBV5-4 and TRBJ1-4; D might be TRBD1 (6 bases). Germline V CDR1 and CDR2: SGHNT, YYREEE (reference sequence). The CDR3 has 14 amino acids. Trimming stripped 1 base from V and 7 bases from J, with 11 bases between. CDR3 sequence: CASSLMGGGEKLFF. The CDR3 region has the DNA TGTGCCAGCAGCTTGATGGGGGGCGGTGAAAAACTGTTTTTT.

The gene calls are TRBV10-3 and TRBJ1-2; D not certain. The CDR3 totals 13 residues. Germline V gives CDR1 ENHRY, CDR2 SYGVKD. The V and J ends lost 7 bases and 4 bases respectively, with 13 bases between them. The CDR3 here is CAITGRMGYGYTF. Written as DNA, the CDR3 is TGTGCCATCACCGGAAGGATGGGCTATGGCTACACCTTC.

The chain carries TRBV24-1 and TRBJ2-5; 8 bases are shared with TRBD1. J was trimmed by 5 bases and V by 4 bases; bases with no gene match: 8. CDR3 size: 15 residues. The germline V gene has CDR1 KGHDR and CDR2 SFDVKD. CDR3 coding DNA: TGTGCCACCAGTGAAAACGGACAGGGCCTGGAGACCCAGTACTTC. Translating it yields CATSENGQGLETQYF.

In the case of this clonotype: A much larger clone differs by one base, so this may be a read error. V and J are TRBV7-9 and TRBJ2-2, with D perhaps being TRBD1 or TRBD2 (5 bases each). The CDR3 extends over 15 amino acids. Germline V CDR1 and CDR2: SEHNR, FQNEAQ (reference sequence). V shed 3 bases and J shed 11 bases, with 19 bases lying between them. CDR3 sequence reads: CASSLGPYGFVELFF. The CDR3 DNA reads TGTGCCAGCAGCTTGGGACCGTACGGATTTGTCGAGCTGTTTTTT.

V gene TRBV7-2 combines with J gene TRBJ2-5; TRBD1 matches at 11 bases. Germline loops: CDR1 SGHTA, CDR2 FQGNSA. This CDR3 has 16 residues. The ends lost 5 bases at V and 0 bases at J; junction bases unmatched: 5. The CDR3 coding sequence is TGTGCCAGCAGCCCACCGGGACAGGGGGACCAAGAGACCCAGTACTTC. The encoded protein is CASSPPGQGDQETQYF.

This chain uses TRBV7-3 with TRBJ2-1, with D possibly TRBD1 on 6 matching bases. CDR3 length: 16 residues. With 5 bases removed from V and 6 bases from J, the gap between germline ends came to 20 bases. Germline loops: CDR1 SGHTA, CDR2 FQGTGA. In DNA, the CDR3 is TGTGCCAGCAGCCACCCCCGGGACATTCCTCGCAATGAGCAGTTCTTC. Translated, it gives CASSHPRDIPRNEQFF. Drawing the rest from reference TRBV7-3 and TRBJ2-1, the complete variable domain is GAGVSQTPSNKVTEKGKYVELRCDPISGHTALYWYRQSLGQGPEFLIYFQGTGAADDSGLPNDRFFAVRPEGSVSTLKIQRTERGDSAVYLCASSHPRDIPRNEQFFGPGTRLTVL.

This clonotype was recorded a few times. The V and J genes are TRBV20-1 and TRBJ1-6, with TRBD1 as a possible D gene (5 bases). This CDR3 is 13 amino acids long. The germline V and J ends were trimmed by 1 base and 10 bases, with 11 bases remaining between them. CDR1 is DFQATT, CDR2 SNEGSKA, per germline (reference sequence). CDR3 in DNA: TGCAGTGCTAGAGGGACGGGGGGGTCACCCCTCCACTTT. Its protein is CSARGTGGSPLHF.

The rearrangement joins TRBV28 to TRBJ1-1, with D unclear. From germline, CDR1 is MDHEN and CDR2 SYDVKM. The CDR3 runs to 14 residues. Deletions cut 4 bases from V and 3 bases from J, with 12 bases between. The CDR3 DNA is TGTGCCAGCAGTTGGGGTGTGGGAGACACTGAAGCTTTCTTT. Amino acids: CASSWGVGDTEAFF.

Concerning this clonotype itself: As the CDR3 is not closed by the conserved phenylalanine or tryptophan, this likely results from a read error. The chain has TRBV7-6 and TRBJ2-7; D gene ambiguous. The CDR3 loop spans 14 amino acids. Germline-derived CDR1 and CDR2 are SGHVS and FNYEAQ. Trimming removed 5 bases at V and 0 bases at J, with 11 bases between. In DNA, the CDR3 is TGTGCCAGCAGCCAAACTCCGAGCTCCTACGAGCAGTACCTC. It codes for CASSQTPSSYEQYL.

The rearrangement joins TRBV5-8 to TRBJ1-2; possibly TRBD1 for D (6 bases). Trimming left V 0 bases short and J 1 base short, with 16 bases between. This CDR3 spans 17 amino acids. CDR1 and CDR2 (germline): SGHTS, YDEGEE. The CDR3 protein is CASSLASSRGGNYGYTF. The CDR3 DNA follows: TGTGCCAGCAGCTTGGCATCTAGCCGAGGGGGTAACTATGGCTACACCTTC.

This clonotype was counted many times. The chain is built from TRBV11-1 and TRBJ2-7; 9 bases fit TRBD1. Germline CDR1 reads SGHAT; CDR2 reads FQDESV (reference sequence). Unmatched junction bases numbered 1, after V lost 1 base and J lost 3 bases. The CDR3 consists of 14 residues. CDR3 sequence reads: CASSLEGQGYEQYF. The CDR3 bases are TGTGCCAGCAGCTTAGAGGGACAGGGCTACGAGCAGTACTTC.

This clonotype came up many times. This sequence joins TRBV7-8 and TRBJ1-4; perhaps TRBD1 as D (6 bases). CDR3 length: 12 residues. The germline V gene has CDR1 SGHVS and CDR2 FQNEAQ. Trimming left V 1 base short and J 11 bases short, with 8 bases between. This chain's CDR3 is CASSLGTAKLFF. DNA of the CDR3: TGTGCCAGCAGCTTAGGGACAGCTAAACTGTTTTTT.

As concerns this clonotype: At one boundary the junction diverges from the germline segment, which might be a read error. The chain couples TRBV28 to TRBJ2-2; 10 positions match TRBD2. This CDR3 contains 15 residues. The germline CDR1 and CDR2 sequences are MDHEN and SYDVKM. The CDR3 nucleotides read TGTGCCAGCACCTTTAGCGGGAGGCTCGTCGGGGGGCTGTTTTTT. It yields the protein CASTFSGRLVGGLFF.

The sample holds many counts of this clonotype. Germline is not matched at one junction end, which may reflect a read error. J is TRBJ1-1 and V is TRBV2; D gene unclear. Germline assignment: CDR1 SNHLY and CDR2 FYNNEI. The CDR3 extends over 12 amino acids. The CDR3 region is CASRGLNTEAFF. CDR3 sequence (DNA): TGCGCCAGCAGAGGGTTGAACACTGAAGCTTTCTTT.

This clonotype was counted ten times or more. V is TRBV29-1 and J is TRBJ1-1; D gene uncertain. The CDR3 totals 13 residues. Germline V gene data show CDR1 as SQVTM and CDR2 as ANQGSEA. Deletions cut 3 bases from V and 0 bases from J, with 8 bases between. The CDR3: CSVDSKLNTEAFF. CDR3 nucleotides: TGCAGCGTTGATTCGAAGTTGAACACTGAAGCTTTCTTT. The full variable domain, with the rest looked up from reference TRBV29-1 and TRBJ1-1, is SAVISQKPSRDICQRGTSLTIQCQVDSQVTMMFWYRQQPGQSLTLIATANQGSEATYESGFVIDKFPISRPNLTFSTLTVSNMSPEDSSIYLCSVDSKLNTEAFFGQGTRLTVV.

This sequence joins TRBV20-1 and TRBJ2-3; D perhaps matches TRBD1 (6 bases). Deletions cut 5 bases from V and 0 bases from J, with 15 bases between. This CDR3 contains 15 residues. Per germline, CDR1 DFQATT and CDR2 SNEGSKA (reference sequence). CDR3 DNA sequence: TGCAGTGCTGGCCGACAGGACGCTAGCACAGATACGCAGTATTTT. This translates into CSAGRQDASTDTQYF.

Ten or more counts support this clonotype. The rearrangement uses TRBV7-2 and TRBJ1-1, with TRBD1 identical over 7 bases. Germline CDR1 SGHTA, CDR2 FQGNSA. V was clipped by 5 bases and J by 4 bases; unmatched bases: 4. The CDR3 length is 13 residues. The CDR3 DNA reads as TGTGCCAGCAGCCCACAGGGGACCACTGAAGCTTTCTTT. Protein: CASSPQGTTEAFF.

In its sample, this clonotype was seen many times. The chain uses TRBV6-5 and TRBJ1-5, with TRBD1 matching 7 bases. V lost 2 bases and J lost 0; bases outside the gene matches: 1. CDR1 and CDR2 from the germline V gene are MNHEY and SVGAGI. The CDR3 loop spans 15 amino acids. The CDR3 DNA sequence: TGTGCCAGCAGTTACCGACAGGGTAGCAATCAGCCCCAGCATTTT. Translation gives CASSYRQGSNQPQHF.

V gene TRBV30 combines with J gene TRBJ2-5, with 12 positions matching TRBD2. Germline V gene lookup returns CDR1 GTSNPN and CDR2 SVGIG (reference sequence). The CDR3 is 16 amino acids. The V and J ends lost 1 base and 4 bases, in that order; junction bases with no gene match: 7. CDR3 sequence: CAWSALTSGSAETQYF. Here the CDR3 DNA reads TGTGCCTGGAGTGCCCTGACTAGCGGGAGCGCAGAGACCCAGTACTTC.

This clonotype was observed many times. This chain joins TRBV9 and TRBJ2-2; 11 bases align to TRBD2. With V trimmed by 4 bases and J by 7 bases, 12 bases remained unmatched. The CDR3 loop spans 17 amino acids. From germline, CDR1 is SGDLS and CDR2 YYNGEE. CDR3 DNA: TGTGCCAGCAGCCCTCCATCCTTAGCGGGAGGGATCGGGGAGCTGTTTTTT. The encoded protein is CASSPPSLAGGIGELFF. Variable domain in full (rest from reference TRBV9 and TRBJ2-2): DSGVTQTPKHLITATGQRVTLRCSPRSGDLSVYWYQQSLDQGLQFLIQYYNGEERAKGNILERFSAQQFPDLHSELNLSSLELGDSALYFCASSPPSLAGGIGELFFGEGSRLTVL.

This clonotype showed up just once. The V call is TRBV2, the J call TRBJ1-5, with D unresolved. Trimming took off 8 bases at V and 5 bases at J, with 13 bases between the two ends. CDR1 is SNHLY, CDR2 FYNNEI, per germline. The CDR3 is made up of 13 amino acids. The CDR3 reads CASGGTRDQPQHF. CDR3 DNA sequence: TGTGCCAGCGGAGGAACTCGGGATCAGCCCCAGCATTTT.

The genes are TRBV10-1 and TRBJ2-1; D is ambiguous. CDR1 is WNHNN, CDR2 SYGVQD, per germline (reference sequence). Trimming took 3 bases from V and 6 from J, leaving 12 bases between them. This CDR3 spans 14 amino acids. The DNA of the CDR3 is TGCGCCAGCAGTGATCCCGGTGGTCTCAATGAGCAGTTCTTC. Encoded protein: CASSDPGGLNEQFF.

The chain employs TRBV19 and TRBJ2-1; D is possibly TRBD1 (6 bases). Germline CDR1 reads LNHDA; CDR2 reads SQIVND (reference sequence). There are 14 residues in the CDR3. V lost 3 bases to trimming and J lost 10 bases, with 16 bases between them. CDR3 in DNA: TGTGCCAGTAGTATGGGCAGGGGCCCCTACGAGCAGTTCTTC. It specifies CASSMGRGPYEQFF.

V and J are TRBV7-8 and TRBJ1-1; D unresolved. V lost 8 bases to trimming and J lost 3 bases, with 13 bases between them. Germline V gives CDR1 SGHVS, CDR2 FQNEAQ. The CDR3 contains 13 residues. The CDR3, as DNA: TGTGCCAGCGCGCACAGTCCCTACACTGAAGCTTTCTTT. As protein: CASAHSPYTEAFF.